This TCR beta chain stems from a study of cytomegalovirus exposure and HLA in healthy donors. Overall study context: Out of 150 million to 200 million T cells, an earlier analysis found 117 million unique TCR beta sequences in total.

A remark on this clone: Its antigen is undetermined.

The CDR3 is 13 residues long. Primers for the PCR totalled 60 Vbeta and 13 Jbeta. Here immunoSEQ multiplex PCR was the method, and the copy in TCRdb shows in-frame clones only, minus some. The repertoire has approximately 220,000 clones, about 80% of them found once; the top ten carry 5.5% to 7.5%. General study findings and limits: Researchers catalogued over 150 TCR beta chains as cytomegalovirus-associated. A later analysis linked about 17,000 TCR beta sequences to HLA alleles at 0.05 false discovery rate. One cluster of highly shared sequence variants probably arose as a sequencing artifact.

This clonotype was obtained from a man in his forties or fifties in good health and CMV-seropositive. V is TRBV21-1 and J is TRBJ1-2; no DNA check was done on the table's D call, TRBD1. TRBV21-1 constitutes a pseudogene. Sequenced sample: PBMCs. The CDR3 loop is CASSKKQGYGYTF. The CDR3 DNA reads TGTGCCAGCAGCAAAAAACAGGGCTATGGCTACACCTTC.